This TCR beta chain derives from a study of T cell responses to AZD1222 COVID-19 vaccine. Turning to the study itself: Second doses were pooled across both intervals (about 4 or about 12 weeks).

Clones were sequenced by immunoSEQ multiplex PCR, and TCRdb holds only the in-frame ones, with some missing. The profile covers 80,000 to 100,000 clones, with around nine tenths appearing a single time and around 7% taken by the ten largest. Study-level results: Spike-specific TCR breadth and depth rose after two AZD1222 doses. Donors skewed white British and female; clonal diversity was possibly underestimated. The study sampled repertoires only after the peak T cell response.

For this clone: Its matching antigen is unknown.

This TCR came from an adult in good health. The sequencing used peripheral blood, collected on day 0 of AZD1222 vaccination.

The CDR3 loop reads CASRPTGVGIQYF. For the CDR3, the DNA is TGTGCCAGTAGGCCGACAGGGGTCGGCATTCAGTACTTC. The genes are TRBV19 and TRBJ2-4, with 8 bases fitting TRBD1. V shed 6 bases and J 9 bases; nucleotides not matched to a gene: 7. The length of the CDR3 is 13 residues. CDR1 is LNHDA and CDR2 is SQIVND in the germline V gene (reference sequence).